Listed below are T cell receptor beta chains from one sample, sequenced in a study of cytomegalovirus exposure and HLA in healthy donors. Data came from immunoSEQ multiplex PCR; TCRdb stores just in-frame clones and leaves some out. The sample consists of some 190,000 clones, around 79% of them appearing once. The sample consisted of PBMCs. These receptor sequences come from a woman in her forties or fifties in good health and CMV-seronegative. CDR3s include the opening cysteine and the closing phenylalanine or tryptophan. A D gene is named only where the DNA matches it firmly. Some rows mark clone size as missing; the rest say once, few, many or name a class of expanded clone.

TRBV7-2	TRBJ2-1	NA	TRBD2	TGTGCCAGCAGCTTACTAGCGGGGAACAATGAGCAGTTCTTC	CASSLLAGNNEQFF
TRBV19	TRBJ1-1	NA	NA	TGTGCCAGTAGTCTCTCGGACAGAAGAAACACTGAAGCTTTCTTT	CASSLSDRRNTEAFF
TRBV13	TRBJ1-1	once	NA	TGTGCCAGCAGCCTAGGTCGTGCGACTGAAGCTTTCTTT	CASSLGRATEAFF
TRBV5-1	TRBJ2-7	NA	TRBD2	TGCGCCAGCAGCAATAGCGGGGTCTCCTACGAGCAGTACTTC	CASSNSGVSYEQYF
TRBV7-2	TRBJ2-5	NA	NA	TGTGCCAGCAGCCCAGACAGGTTCGCCCAAGAGACCCAGTACTTC	CASSPDRFAQETQYF
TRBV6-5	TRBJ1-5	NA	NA	TGTGCCAGCAGCCCCGGGGGCAATCAGCCCCAGCATTTT	CASSPGGNQPQHF
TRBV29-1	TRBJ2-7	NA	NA	TGCAGCGCCTTTACCAGGGGAGAGCAGTACTTC	CSAFTRGEQYF
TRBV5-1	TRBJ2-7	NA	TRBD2	TGCGCCAGCAGCTTGGATCCGACTAGCGGGGTCGCCTACGAGCAGTACTTC	CASSLDPTSGVAYEQYF
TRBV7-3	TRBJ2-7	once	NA	TGTGCCAGCAGCTTAACTCCCGGCGGATACGAGCAGTACTTC	CASSLTPGGYEQYF
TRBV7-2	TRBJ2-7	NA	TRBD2	TGTGCCAGCAGCTTTCCAGGACTAGCGCCGAGCTACGAGCAGTACTTC	CASSFPGLAPSYEQYF
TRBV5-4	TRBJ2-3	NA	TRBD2	TGTGCCAGCAGCTTTGGAACTAGCGGGCACACAGATACGCAGTATTTT	CASSFGTSGHTDTQYF
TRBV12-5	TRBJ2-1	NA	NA	TGTGCTAGTGGTTTGGAAAGGGGACTGGCGAATGAGCAGTTCTTC	CASGLERGLANEQFF
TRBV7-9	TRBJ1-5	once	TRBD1	TGTGCCAGCAGCTTAGGGACAGGGGGGAATAGCAATCAGCCCCAGCATTTT	CASSLGTGGNSNQPQHF
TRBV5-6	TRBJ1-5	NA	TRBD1	TGTGCCAGCAGCGAACAGGGGAGTCATCAGCCCCAGCATTTT	CASSEQGSHQPQHF
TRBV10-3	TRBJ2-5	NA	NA	TGTGCCATCAGGGGGGGGGCTCAAGAGACCCAGTACTTC	CAIRGGAQETQYF
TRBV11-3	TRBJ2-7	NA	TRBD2	TGTGCCAGCAGCCTAGGGGCTAGCGGGAGATACGAGCAGTACTTC	CASSLGASGRYEQYF
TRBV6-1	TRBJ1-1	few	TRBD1	TGTGCCAGCAGTGAAGCCGGGACAGGGAGCACTGAAGCTTTCTTT	CASSEAGTGSTEAFF
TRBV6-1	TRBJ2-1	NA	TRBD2	TGTGCCAGCATGCAGCGGGAGGGGGGAAATGAGCAGTTCTTC	CASMQREGGNEQFF
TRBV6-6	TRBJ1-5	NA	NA	TGTGCCATTCAGGGGTCTAGCAATCAGCCCCAGCATTTT	CAIQGSSNQPQHF
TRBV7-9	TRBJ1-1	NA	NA	TGTGCCAGCAGCCCCCCTTGGGCAGCCGACGTACCGGGGACTGAAGCTTTCTTT	CASSPPWAADVPGTEAFF
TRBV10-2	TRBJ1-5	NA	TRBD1	TGCGCCAGCACCAGAGGACAGGGGGGTCAGCCCCAGCATTTT	CASTRGQGGQPQHF
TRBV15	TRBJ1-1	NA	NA	TGTGCCACCAGCAGAGATAAGGGGCCGAACACTGAAGCTTTCTTT	CATSRDKGPNTEAFF
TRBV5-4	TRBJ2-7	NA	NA	TGTGCCAGCAGCTCGGGGGGCGGCTCCTACGAGCAGTACTTC	CASSSGGGSYEQYF
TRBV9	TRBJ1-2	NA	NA	TGTGCCAGCAGCGCCGGGTCCTATGGCTACACCTTC	CASSAGSYGYTF
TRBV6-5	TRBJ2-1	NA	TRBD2	TGTGCCAGCAGCAGCGGGAGCTCCTACAATGAGCAGTTCTTC	CASSSGSSYNEQFF
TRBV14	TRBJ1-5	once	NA	TGTGCCAGCAGCCAAGGTACGGGTCAGCCCCAGCATTTT	CASSQGTGQPQHF